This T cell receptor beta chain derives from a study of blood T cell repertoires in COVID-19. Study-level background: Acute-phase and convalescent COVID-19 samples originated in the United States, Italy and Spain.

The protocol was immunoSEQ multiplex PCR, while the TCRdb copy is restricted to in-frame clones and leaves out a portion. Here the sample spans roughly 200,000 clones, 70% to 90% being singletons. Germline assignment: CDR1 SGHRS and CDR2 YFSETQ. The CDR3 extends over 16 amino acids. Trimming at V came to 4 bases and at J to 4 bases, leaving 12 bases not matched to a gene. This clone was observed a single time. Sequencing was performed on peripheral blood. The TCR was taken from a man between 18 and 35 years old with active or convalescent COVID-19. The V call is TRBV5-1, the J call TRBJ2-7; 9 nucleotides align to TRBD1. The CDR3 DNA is TGCGCCAGCAGCCGGGGACAGGGACCTAGCGGATACGAGCAGTACTTC. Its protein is CASSRGQGPSGYEQYF.